Following are 20 T cell receptor beta chains from one sample sequenced in a study of T cells in Graves' hyperthyroidism and ophthalmopathy. There were TCR beta CDR3 regions amplified from RNA transcripts. A set of HTBI primers served as the primers for a first-round RT-PCR of the TCR CDR3. In TCRdb, the multiplex PCR reads were re-called with MiXCR into one record per CDR3 protein. Of about 590,000 distinct CDR3 sequences listed, approximately 15% are singletons. The sample comprised blood. Receptors originate from a young woman with Graves' ophthalmopathy.

This clonotype was counted a few times. J is TRBJ1-5 and V is TRBV19; the match to TRBD1 covers 7 bases. Trimming removed 1 base from V and 5 bases from J; junction bases left unmatched: 2. Germline CDR1 and CDR2: LNHDA and SQIVND (reference sequence). This CDR3 spans 14 amino acids. The CDR3 DNA is TGTGCCAGTAGTATAGGGGACAGATATCAGCCCCAGCATTTT. It yields the protein CASSIGDRYQPQHF.

This clonotype was seen ten or more times. V and J are TRBV6-2 or TRBV6-3 and TRBJ2-5; 10 bases are shared with TRBD2. CDR1 MNHEY and CDR2 SVGEGT come from the germline V gene. The V segment lost 4 bases and the J segment 7 bases; nucleotides outside the gene matches: 9. The CDR3 is 15 residues long. The CDR3, as DNA: TGTGCCAGCAGTTCCGGGACTAGCGTATTGCGGACCCAGTACTTC. Translated: CASSSGTSVLRTQYF.

This sequence joins TRBV20-1 and TRBJ1-5; D remains unclear. CDR1 and CDR2 (germline): DFQATT, SNEGSKA (reference sequence). This CDR3 is 12 amino acids long. The ends were cut back, 3 bases at V and 1 base at J, with 4 bases in the middle. The CDR3 is CSARISNQPQHF. DNA of the CDR3: TGCAGTGCTAGGATCAGCAATCAGCCCCAGCATTTT.

The V call is TRBV7-8, the J call TRBJ1-3; D is unresolved. Trimming took 5 bases from V and 1 from J, leaving 27 bases between them. The length of the CDR3 is 20 residues. Germline CDR1 and CDR2: SGHVS and FQNEAQ. The CDR3 nucleotides read TGTGCCAGCAGCCGAACCGGTCGGGAGCAACTCAGGAGATCTGGAAACACCATATATTTT. As protein: CASSRTGREQLRRSGNTIYF. The full variable domain, rest sourced from reference TRBV7-8 and TRBJ1-3, is GAGVSQSPRYKVAKRGQDVALRCDPISGHVSLFWYQQALGQGPEFLTYFQNEAQLDKSGLPSDRFFAERPEGSVSTLKIQRTQQEDSAVYLCASSRTGREQLRRSGNTIYFGEGSWLTVV.

The table lists this clonotype with a few counts. This chain connects TRBV10-3 to TRBJ1-1; possibly TRBD1 for D (5 bases). This CDR3 contains 14 residues. Trimming took off 4 bases at V and 5 bases at J, with 14 bases between the two ends. Germline CDR1 is ENHRY and CDR2 is SYGVKD. The CDR3 DNA follows: TGTGCCATCAGTGGGGTCAGGGAGGGAACTGAAGCTTTCTTT. Its translation is CAISGVREGTEAFF.

This clonotype has only a few counts. A read error may be the cause here, since a much bigger clone is one base away. The genes are TRBV5-5 and TRBJ1-5, with TRBD1 as a possible D gene (5 bases). The CDR3 runs to 16 residues. Between the trimmed V and J ends, which lost 2 bases and 6 bases, there was a span of 18 bases. CDR1 SGHKS and CDR2 YYEKEE come from the germline V gene (reference sequence). The CDR3 region has the DNA TGTGCCAGCAGCTTAGGGTCGCAGGGCGCGAGTCAGCCCCAGCATTTT. Amino acids: CASSLGSQGASQPQHF.

This clonotype showed up many times. The chain carries TRBV20-1 and TRBJ2-2; 8 nucleotides match TRBD2. Trimming at V came to 0 bases and at J to 4 bases, leaving 10 bases not matched to a gene. Germline CDR1 and CDR2: DFQATT and SNEGSKA (reference sequence). The CDR3 length is 17 residues. CDR3 region: CSAREQRAGGGTGELFF. The CDR3 coding sequence is TGCAGTGCTAGAGAGCAGCGGGCGGGAGGCGGCACCGGGGAGCTGTTTTTT.

This clonotype appeared many times. This sequence joins TRBV18 and TRBJ2-1; 11 positions agree with TRBD2. Per germline, CDR1 KGHSH and CDR2 LQKENI. The CDR3 extends over 14 amino acids. Germline trimming cut 5 bases from V and 8 bases from J; bases unmatched to any gene: 5. CDR3 region: CASSTTSGIDEQFF. CDR3 nucleotides: TGTGCCAGCTCAACGACTAGCGGGATCGATGAGCAGTTCTTC.

On this clonotype itself: This sequence may be a read error, since a much larger clone differs from it by one base. The chain carries TRBV27 and TRBJ2-7, with D perhaps matching TRBD1 (6 bases). Germline CDR1 MNHEY, CDR2 SMNVEV (reference sequence). The CDR3 is 12 amino acids. V was clipped by 8 bases and J by 3 bases, with 11 bases between them. CDR3 sequence reads: CASWTEFYEQYF. Here the CDR3 DNA reads TGTGCCAGCTGGACAGAATTCTACGAGCAGTACTTC.

The chain joins TRBV12-3 or TRBV12-4 to TRBJ2-1, with TRBD2 identical over 7 bases. This CDR3 region has 16 residues. J lost 0 bases, V lost 3 bases, and 5 bases had no gene match. The CDR3 is CASSFWRESSYNEQFF. For the CDR3, the DNA is TGTGCCAGCAGTTTCTGGCGGGAGAGCTCCTACAATGAGCAGTTCTTC.

This clonotype occurred many times. V and J are TRBV12-5 and TRBJ1-4; D not resolved. This CDR3 has 13 amino acids. Germline assignment: CDR1 LGHNT and CDR2 FRNRAP. V was shortened by 8 bases and J by 7 bases, with 14 bases between the two germline ends. The CDR3 protein is CASRRVGGEKLFF. CDR3 bases: TGTGCTAGTCGGAGGGTAGGAGGTGAAAAACTGTTTTTT.

The chain couples TRBV19 to TRBJ1-5; possibly TRBD1 for D (5 bases). The CDR3 contains 17 residues. CDR1 and CDR2 (germline): LNHDA, SQIVND (reference sequence). The V end lost 5 bases, the J end lost 2 bases, and 19 bases lay between the germline ends. CDR3 in amino acids: CASSLRPQGRGNQPQHF. CDR3 sequence (DNA): TGTGCCAGTAGTCTTCGACCCCAGGGTAGGGGCAATCAGCCCCAGCATTTT.

This clonotype came up many times. The chain couples TRBV6-4 to TRBJ1-1, with 12 bases aligning to TRBD1. The CDR3 is 17 residues long. Unmatched junction bases numbered 10, after V lost 7 bases and J lost 1 base. CDR1 and CDR2 from the germline V gene are MRHNA and SNTAGT. CDR3 loop: CASNSRDRGRGNTEAFF. The CDR3 DNA is TGTGCCAGCAATTCCCGGGACAGGGGGCGCGGGAACACTGAAGCTTTCTTT.

This chain connects TRBV6-4 to TRBJ2-2; 10 bases are shared with TRBD1. The CDR3 runs to 15 residues. Germline V gene lookup returns CDR1 MRHNA and CDR2 SNTAGT. Trimming cost V 3 bases and J 3 bases; bases outside gene matches: 1. CDR3 coding DNA: TGTGCCAGCAGTGAGGGGACAGGGGACACCGGGGAGCTGTTTTTT. Its protein is CASSEGTGDTGELFF.

The chain couples TRBV19 to TRBJ2-1, with 10 bases matching TRBD1. CDR3 length: 17 residues. From germline, CDR1 is LNHDA and CDR2 SQIVND (reference sequence). V shed 7 bases, J shed 12 bases, and the junction held 21 bases outside the gene matches. The CDR3 nucleotides are TGTGCCAGTATGACAGGGGGCTCTCGTGGGAGGCTGAGCGGGCAGTTCTTC. This gives the protein CASMTGGSRGRLSGQFF.

This clonotype was found many times. The chain employs TRBV28 and TRBJ1-1; 7 nucleotides agree with TRBD1. This CDR3 has 16 amino acids. Germline V gene lookup returns CDR1 MDHEN and CDR2 SYDVKM. Trimming at V came to 3 bases and at J to 8 bases, leaving 15 bases not matched to a gene. The CDR3 region is CASSFRPGTEKGEAFF. The CDR3 coding sequence is TGTGCCAGCAGTTTTCGACCCGGGACAGAGAAAGGGGAAGCTTTCTTT.

The chain couples TRBV27 to TRBJ2-1; possible D gene TRBD1, 6 bases. Trimming took 6 bases from V and 8 from J, leaving 17 bases between them. CDR1 and CDR2 from the germline V gene are MNHEY and SMNVEV (reference sequence). The CDR3 consists of 14 residues. The CDR3 is CASSPGHPHYEQFF. CDR3 DNA: TGTGCCAGCAGCCCGGGACACCCCCATTATGAGCAGTTCTTC.

The sample holds a few counts of this clonotype. V usage is TRBV9 and J usage is TRBJ1-2, with D perhaps matching TRBD1 (6 bases). This CDR3 is built from 15 residues. The V end was cut by 4 bases, the J end by 7 bases, with 20 bases between. Germline CDR1 SGDLS, CDR2 YYNGEE. CDR3 in DNA: TGTGCCAGCAGCCCTTCGGGGGGCGCCGGCCCTGGCTACACCTTC. Its translation: CASSPSGGAGPGYTF.

This clonotype was counted many times. The chain recombines TRBV7-3 with TRBJ2-2; no clear D gene. This CDR3 comprises 14 residues. With 5 bases removed from V and 3 bases from J, the gap between germline ends came to 10 bases. The germline V gene has CDR1 SGHTA and CDR2 FQGTGA. CDR3 sequence: CASSANSHTGELFF. The CDR3, as DNA: TGTGCCAGCAGCGCTAACTCCCACACCGGGGAGCTGTTTTTT. Combining the CDR3 with reference TRBV7-3 and TRBJ2-2 gives the whole variable domain GAGVSQTPSNKVTEKGKYVELRCDPISGHTALYWYRQSLGQGPEFLIYFQGTGAADDSGLPNDRFFAVRPEGSVSTLKIQRTERGDSAVYLCASSANSHTGELFFGEGSRLTVL.

The sample holds many counts of this clonotype. The chain uses TRBV20-1 and TRBJ1-1, with 12 bases matching TRBD1. This CDR3 is built from 16 residues. V dropped 2 bases and J dropped 4; count of bases not matched to a gene: 8. From germline, CDR1 is DFQATT and CDR2 SNEGSKA (reference sequence). The CDR3 nucleotides are TGCAGTGCTAGAAACCGGGACAGGGGGCTTGGCACTGAAGCTTTCTTT. Protein: CSARNRDRGLGTEAFF.